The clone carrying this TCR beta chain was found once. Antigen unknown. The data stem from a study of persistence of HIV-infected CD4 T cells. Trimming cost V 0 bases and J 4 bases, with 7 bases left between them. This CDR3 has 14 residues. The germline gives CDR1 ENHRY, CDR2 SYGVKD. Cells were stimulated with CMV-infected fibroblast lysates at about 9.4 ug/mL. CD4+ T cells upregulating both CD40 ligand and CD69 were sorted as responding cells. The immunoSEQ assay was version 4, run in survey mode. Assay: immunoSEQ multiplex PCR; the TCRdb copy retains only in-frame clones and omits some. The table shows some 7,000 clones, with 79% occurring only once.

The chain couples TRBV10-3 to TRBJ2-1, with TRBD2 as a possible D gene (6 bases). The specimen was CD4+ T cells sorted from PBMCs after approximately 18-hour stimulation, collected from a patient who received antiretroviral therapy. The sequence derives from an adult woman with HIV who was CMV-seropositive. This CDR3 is CAISESDYYNEQFF. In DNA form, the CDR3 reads TGTGCCATCAGTGAGTCGGACTATTACAATGAGCAGTTCTTC.